This is a list of T cell receptor beta chains from one sample in a study of Ad26.COV2.S vaccination and SARS-CoV-2 variants. Here immunoSEQ multiplex PCR was the method, and the copy in TCRdb shows in-frame clones only, minus some. The sample lists about 390,000 clones; 80% to 95% were seen once. The sequencing here drew on peripheral blood, taken in a trial of Ad26.COV2.S vaccine versus placebo. The receptors shown here come from a person aged 18-60 years who received the Ad26.COV2.S COVID-19 vaccine or a placebo. Both conserved end residues are part of each CDR3. Each record gives: D gene, J gene, CDR3 length, V gene, CDR3 protein. The D gene is left open where the match is weak.

. | TRBJ2-7 | 14 | TRBV7-9 | CASSLVGDSYEQYF
TRBD1 | TRBJ1-2 | 14 | TRBV19 | CASTQGQGADGYTF
. | TRBJ1-3 | 11 | TRBV6-5 | CATLGRNTIYF
. | TRBJ1-1 | 15 | TRBV6-5 | CASRDRQIVNTEAFF
. | TRBJ1-2 | 13 | TRBV9 | CASSPQGHYGYTF
TRBD2 | TRBJ2-7 | 14 | TRBV3-1/TRBV3-2 | CASTAGGRTLEQYF
. | TRBJ1-1 | 16 | TRBV5-6 | CASSLERTVMNTEAFF
TRBD2 | TRBJ2-7 | 14 | TRBV13 | CASSPGGGPQEQYF
TRBD1 | TRBJ2-3 | 15 | TRBV30 | CAWTETGARTDTQYF
. | TRBJ1-1 | 13 | TRBV12-5 | CASGRTVNTEAFF
. | TRBJ1-1 | 11 | TRBV30 | CVAQGNTEAFF
. | TRBJ1-2 | 16 | TRBV4-1 | CASSPWTAGLGYGYTF
. | TRBJ2-2 | 12 | TRBV3-1/TRBV3-2 | CASSQEPGELFF
TRBD1 | TRBJ1-4 | 16 | TRBV19 | CASSMNGQGFREKLFF
. | TRBJ2-3 | 12 | TRBV7-2 | CASSQGPDTQYF
. | TRBJ2-7 | 15 | TRBV5-6 | CASSLDRDGIYEQYF